This T cell receptor beta chain was recorded in a study of T cell changes during pregnancy in multiple sclerosis. Profiled with immunoSEQ multiplex PCR; TCRdb holds only in-frame clones, not every one. The sample has about 49,000 clones; roughly 92% are singletons. This CDR3 has 16 residues. Germline V gene data show CDR1 as KGHSH and CDR2 as LQKENI. Trimming removed 0 bases at V and 4 bases at J, with 15 bases between. This clone was detected only a few times. The source material was CD4+ T cells from peripheral blood mononuclear cells, sampled in the second trimester of pregnancy. The J gene is TRBJ1-2, the V gene TRBV18; D is undetermined. This TCR was recovered from a female donor in good health, enrolled as a control in a pregnancy study. The CDR3 nucleotides read TGTGCCAGCTCACCACCCCGCAGCGGCGGTCCCTATGGCTACACCTTC. It codes for CASSPPRSGGPYGYTF.